This TCR beta chain is drawn from a study of prognosis after radiotherapy for stage I lung cancer (dated by TCRdb to about 2021). The study in broad terms: Between April 2018 and January 2019, under 20 stage I NSCLC patients were enrolled in Nanjing, China. There were around 15 patients with newly diagnosed primary stage I lung tumors and a few patients with oligometastatic NSCLC after surgical resection of the primary tumor. SBRT was not combined with any concurrent therapy in any patient. SBRT was given in 3 to 5 fractions with a biologically effective dose of at least 100 Gy, using image-guided IMRT or VMAT. Eleven to twelve patients had adenocarcinoma and seven had squamous cell carcinoma as the tumor histology. The cohort comprised 10 to 15 men and a handful of women with a median age of around 70 years, ranging from roughly 53 to 85 years. Distant metastases were developed by four of the 19 patients after SBRT, at a median of 7 months, whereas no significant progression was observed in the other 15 patients. Peripheral blood TCR beta repertoires were profiled in stage I NSCLC patients before and after stereotactic body radiotherapy, and the study then linked these repertoires to distant failure. All patients were considered medically inoperable, owing to comorbidities in 11 to 13 and refusal of surgery in several. The study took one blood sample before SBRT and one after SBRT from each of 19 patients and sequenced all 40 or so samples.

What the research found in general, with its limitations: Tumor specificity of expanded TCR clones was not determined. Post-SBRT Shannon entropy and its change from baseline were lower in patients who developed distant metastases; baseline Shannon entropy was not associated with metastases. No adjustment for multiple comparisons was applied to any of the reported P values. A decrease in unique TCR clone counts was observed after SBRT (median roughly 10,000 before versus around 6,900 after; Wilcoxon paired P=0.011). Differences by metastasis status were reportedly seen in TRBV and TRBJ usage frequencies, involving two V genes at baseline and, after SBRT, under ten V genes and two J genes. The study was limited by its small cohort and short follow-up, and the findings require independent validation.

This clonotype was counted many times. Its antigen is currently not known. Base qualities are missing; no much larger clone stands one base away. All patients had node-negative disease on CT and PET/CT, and none had a history of other malignancies or prior chemotherapy or radiotherapy. Around 6 milliliters of peripheral venous blood were drawn into EDTA tubes at each of two time points. PBMCs were isolated by Ficoll-Paque Plus density-gradient centrifugation. Immediately after collection, samples were stored at -80 degrees C until analysis. Two rounds of multiplex PCR were used to amplify the TCR beta CDR3 region from genomic DNA. The first PCR round used primers specific to each TRBV and TRBJ gene, and the primer sequences were filed in Chinese patent CN105087789A. The second PCR round used universal primers. The Roche High Pure PCR Template Preparation Kit was used to extract genomic DNA from frozen PBMCs. Libraries were sequenced paired-end with 151 bp reads on an Illumina HiSeq 3000. From the authors' description of their analysis: CutAdapt was used to discard raw reads that did not contain the multiplex PCR primer sequences. High-quality paired reads were merged into contigs with PEAR. By alignment to reference sequences, MiXCR assigned TRB V, D and J gene segments to each contig. CDR3 sequences were clustered by base quality and sequence similarity to remove sequencing errors. Shannon entropy, normalized by the natural log of the productive TCR sequence number, served as the measure of diversity. To get clonality, Shannon entropy was divided by the natural log of the number of unique clonotypes, and that result was subtracted from one. Progression-free survival cut-offs for repertoire metrics were chosen using the Youden index of ROC curves, with analyses run in R 3.5.3. Using fastp trimming at Q25 and MiXCR clonotype assembly, TCRdb reanalyzed the public sequencing data and kept in-frame beta chains. Rows merge per CDR3 protein into single entries with the most common DNA and genes. The V and J calls reflect TCRdb's pipeline rather than the authors' work. This sample lists fewer than 20,000 distinct CDR3 sequences; roughly 40% were detected once. The top ten clonotypes cover about two fifths of the sample.

The origin of this receptor is a donor over 45 with non-small cell lung cancer. The material sequenced was PBMCs, taken before or after stereotactic body radiation therapy (not recorded which).

The CDR3 region: CASSMAYDTDTQYF. The bases are TGTGCCAGCAGTATGGCCTACGACACAGATACGCAGTATTTT. This chain joins TRBV27 to TRBJ2-3; the D gene is not confidently resolved. The germline V gene (reference sequence) sets CDR1 to MNHEY and CDR2 to SMNVEV. V is reduced by 5 bases and J by 2 bases, leaving a spacing of 11 bases between them. Measured from the cysteine to the phenylalanine, the CDR3 is 14 residues long. This entry keeps only the CDR3 DNA: 42 bases, framed from base 1.